These T cell receptor beta chains were read from a single sample in a study of blood T cell repertoires in COVID-19. Sequencing used immunoSEQ multiplex PCR; TCRdb keeps in-frame clones, though not all of them. This sample has about 200,000 clones; approximately 83% occur once, and the top ten carry roughly 11%. The material sequenced was peripheral blood. The receptors come from a human donor with active or convalescent COVID-19. The donor label of this sample is uncertain. Both conserved end residues are part of each CDR3. The order of the fields is CDR3 length, J gene, V gene, CDR3 protein.

12	TRBJ1-1	TRBV19	CASSRQDTEAFF
16	TRBJ1-1	TRBV9	CASSAPSQVTNTEAFF
14	TRBJ1-4	TRBV19	CASKVAGRRFPLFF
18	TRBJ2-7	TRBV2	CASWGTGGTSGSPYEQYF
15	TRBJ1-6	TRBV7-9	CASSLASRGSSPLHF
16	TRBJ2-7	TRBV9	CASSVAITSSSYEQYF
19	TRBJ2-5	TRBV6-2/TRBV6-3	CASSYSPGTSGGYQETQYF
12	TRBJ1-1	TRBV27	CASGTPRARAFF
13	TRBJ1-5	TRBV18	CASSPGGGQPQHF
11	TRBJ1-4	TRBV6-5	CASSTGEKLFF
16	TRBJ1-6	TRBV28	CASSLPGTAPPLPLHF
13	TRBJ1-2	TRBV24-1	CATSDLLGSGYTF
16	TRBJ2-5	TRBV7-9	CASSLAGGSYQETQYF
17	TRBJ1-5	TRBV18	CASSPPGAAGSNQPQHF
17	TRBJ1-2	TRBV27	CASSLYGGQGVSYGYTF
14	TRBJ2-1	TRBV11-3	CASSLDAAGPEGFF
16	TRBJ2-6	TRBV7-3	CASSLSPDSGANVLTF
15	TRBJ2-3	TRBV9	CASSVRGGAADTQYF